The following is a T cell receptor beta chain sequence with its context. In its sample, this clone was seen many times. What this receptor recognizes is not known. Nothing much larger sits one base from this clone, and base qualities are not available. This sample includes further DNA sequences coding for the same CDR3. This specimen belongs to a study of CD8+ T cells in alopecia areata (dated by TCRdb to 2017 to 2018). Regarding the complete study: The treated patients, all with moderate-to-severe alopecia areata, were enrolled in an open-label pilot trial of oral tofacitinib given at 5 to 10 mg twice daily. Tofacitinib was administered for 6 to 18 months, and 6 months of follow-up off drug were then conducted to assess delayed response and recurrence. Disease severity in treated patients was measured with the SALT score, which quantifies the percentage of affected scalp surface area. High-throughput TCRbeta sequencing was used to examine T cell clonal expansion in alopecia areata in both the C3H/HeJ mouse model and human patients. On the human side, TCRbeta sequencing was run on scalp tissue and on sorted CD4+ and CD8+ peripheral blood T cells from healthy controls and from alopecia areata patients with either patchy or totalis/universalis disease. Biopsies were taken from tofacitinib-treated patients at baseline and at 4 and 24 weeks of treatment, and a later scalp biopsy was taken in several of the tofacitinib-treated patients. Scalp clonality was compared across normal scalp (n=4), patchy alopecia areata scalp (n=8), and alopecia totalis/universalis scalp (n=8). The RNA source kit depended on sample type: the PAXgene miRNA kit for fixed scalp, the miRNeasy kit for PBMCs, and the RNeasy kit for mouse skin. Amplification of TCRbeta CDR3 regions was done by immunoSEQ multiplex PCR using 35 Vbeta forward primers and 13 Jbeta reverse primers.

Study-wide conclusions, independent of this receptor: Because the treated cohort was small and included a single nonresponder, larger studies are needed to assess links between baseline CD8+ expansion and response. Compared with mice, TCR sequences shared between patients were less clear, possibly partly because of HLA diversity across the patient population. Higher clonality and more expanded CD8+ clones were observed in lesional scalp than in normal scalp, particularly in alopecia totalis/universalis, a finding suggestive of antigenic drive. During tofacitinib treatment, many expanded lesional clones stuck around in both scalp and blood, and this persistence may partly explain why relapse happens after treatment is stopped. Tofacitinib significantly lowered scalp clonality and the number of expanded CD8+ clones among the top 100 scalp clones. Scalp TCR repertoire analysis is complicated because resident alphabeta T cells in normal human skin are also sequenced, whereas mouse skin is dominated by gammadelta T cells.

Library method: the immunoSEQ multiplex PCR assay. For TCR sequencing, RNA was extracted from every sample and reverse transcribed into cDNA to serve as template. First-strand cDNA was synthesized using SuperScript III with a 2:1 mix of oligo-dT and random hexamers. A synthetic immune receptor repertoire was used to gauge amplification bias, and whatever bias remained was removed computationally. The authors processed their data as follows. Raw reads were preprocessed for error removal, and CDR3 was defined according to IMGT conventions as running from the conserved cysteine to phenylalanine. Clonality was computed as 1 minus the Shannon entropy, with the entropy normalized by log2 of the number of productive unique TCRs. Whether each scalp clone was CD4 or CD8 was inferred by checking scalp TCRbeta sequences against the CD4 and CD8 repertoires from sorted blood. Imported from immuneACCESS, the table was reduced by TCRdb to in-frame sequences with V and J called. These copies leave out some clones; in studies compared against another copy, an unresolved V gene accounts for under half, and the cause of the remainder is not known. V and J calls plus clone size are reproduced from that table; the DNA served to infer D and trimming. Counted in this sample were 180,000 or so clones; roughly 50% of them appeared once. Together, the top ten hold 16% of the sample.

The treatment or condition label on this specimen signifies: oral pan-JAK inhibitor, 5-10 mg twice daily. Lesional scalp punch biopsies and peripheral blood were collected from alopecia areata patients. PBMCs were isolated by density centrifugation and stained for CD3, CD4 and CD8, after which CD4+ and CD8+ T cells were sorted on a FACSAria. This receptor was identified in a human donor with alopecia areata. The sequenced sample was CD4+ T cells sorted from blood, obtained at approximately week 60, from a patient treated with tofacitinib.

In nucleotides, the sequence is TGTGCCAGCAAGGGGGAATCCTCCTATAATTCACCCCTCCACTTT. The translation is CASKGESSYNSPLHF. Recombination joined TRBV2 with TRBJ1-6; a weak D assignment points to TRBD1 (6 bases agree). CDR1 SNHLY and CDR2 FYNNEI are derived from the germline V gene. The CDR3 contains 15 residues, cysteine and phenylalanine counted. Of the read, only the CDR3 DNA is kept; its 45 bases are in frame from base 1. V is reduced by 7 bases and J by 0 bases, leaving a spacing of 10 bases between them.